Listed below are T cell receptor beta chains from one sample, sequenced in a study of blood T cells in healthy people across ages. One entry per CDR3 protein results from TCRdb running MiXCR on the 5' RACE reads. Among 550,000 to 750,000 distinct CDR3 sequences listed, more than 20% were seen once. The sequenced sample was blood. Receptors were obtained from a man between 65 and 85 years old in good health. Each CDR3 is given without its conserved first and last residue.

V,CDR3
TRBV14,ASSQERGAETQY
TRBV7-3,ASSSTGTTFNEQF
TRBV4-2,ASSQATSYNEQF
TRBV7-3,ASSSHPLETQY
TRBV6-6,ASSRRDRGIAEQY
TRBV6-1,ASSTDRGRLAAFRNEQF
TRBV5-1,ASSLGLTANTEAF
TRBV13,ANSLGSGQDTGELF
TRBV5-1,ASSTNPGQGFGITNEKLF
TRBV5-1,ASSLEGTKYEQY
TRBV7-3,ASSPGLAGMVNEQF
TRBV6-2/TRBV6-3,ASSKMMTSEAYNEQF
TRBV20-1,SARGTGVYEQY
TRBV25-1,ASSGRTSGRARVSYNEQF
TRBV6-5,ASSYRTGSGELF
TRBV7-2,ASSLVGVSTDTQY
TRBV20-1,SAYSGNRSYNEQF
TRBV29-1,SVSKETQY
TRBV12-3/TRBV12-4,ASRQGRVTEAF
TRBV28,ASRARYEQY
TRBV29-1,SVEEFRDREVN
TRBV20-1,SARDSGLAGDPWGETQY
TRBV6-6,ASRIKETQY
TRBV9,ASSWGPSNTGELF
TRBV5-1,ASSLEGVEGTEAF
TRBV20-1,SARDRSAYEQY
TRBV30,AWSGTGGVYGYT
TRBV6-2/TRBV6-3,ASSTGFRETQY
TRBV7-8,ASSLVSGSRADTQY
TRBV5-1,ASSRTGASPDYNEQF
TRBV29-1,SVAGTLNTEAF
TRBV25-1,ASSEAGGANTGELF
TRBV11-2,ASSRGQGTTNEKLF
TRBV5-1,ASSLAGYPYNEQF
TRBV6-1,ASSRTSGRSAKNIQY
TRBV20-1,SAPLGQVSPLH
TRBV20-1,SARTTGAADTQY
TRBV9,ASSADGRTNEKLF
TRBV12-3/TRBV12-4,ASSSPLRDTNEQF
TRBV3-1,ASSQRGTGSQETQY
TRBV5-5,ASSTPGTGYKETQY
TRBV12-3/TRBV12-4,ASSLAGNNEKLF
TRBV18,ASSPPWTGSYEQY
TRBV5-1,ASSLDGQGANNEQF
TRBV20-1,SARGPGTRTNGEKLF
TRBV7-9,ASSLARALYGYT
TRBV20-1,SARGTMQGGPDTQY
TRBV29-1,SAQSTGGNYGYT
TRBV29-1,SVDRLVYNEQF
TRBV5-1,ASSEGPLASYEQY
TRBV20-1,SASSSGRGGEQY
TRBV27,ASSRRATSSTDTQY
TRBV5-1,ASSASSGPTGELF
TRBV27,ASSSKGQVLATDTQY